These 3 T cell receptor beta chains were all obtained from the same sample, sequenced in a study of read filtering for tumor transcriptome and immune sequencing. Molecular barcoded adaptors covering alpha/delta and beta/gamma chains were used on about 390 ng RNA. MiXCR, applied by TCRdb to the reads, yields one record per CDR3 protein. The data contain 120,000 or so distinct CDR3 sequences, approximately 12% of them singletons. The sequenced sample consisted of a population of CD138-negative cells sorted from bone marrow. These TCRs come from a donor at least 40 years old with multiple myeloma.

Of note for this clonotype: A far bigger clonotype differs at one base, so this is likely a read error. This sequence joins TRBV7-2 and TRBJ1-4; TRBD1 or TRBD2 may be the D gene (6 bases each). The J call may not be correct, given that the DNA end is closer to TRBJ2-3. The CDR3 is 15 amino acids. CDR1 is SGHTA, CDR2 FQGNSA, per germline. CDR3 bases: TGTGCCAGCAGCTTAGGACTAGGCTCGACAGGTACGCAGTATTTT. Protein product: CASSLGLGSTGTQYF.

This clonotype was seen more than once but under ten times. The V and J genes are TRBV6-1 and TRBJ1-1, with D hard to call. Trimming removed 4 bases from V and 1 base from J, with 10 bases in between. Germline CDR1 MNHNS, CDR2 SASEGT. This CDR3 has 14 residues. The CDR3 loop reads CASSATDGNTEAFF. Written as DNA, the CDR3 is TGTGCCAGCAGTGCAACGGACGGGAACACTGAAGCTTTCTTT.

The V and J genes are TRBV12-3 or TRBV12-4 and TRBJ1-5, with D hard to call. This CDR3 is 12 amino acids long. V lost 7 bases and J lost 1, with 5 bases in between. For the CDR3, the DNA is TGTGCCAGCACCCCAAGCAATCAGCCCCAGCATTTT. Amino acid sequence: CASTPSNQPQHF.